A selection of T cell receptor beta chains follows, all from one sample in a study of T cells in Graves' hyperthyroidism and ophthalmopathy. TCRdb passed the multiplex PCR reads through MiXCR, listing each CDR3 protein once. The sample has 220,000 or so distinct CDR3 sequences; around 15% are singletons. Sequences were obtained from blood. The receptors originated from a woman between 18 and 30 years old with Graves' ophthalmopathy. The CDR3 runs from the conserved cysteine through the conserved F or W. Fields, in order: V gene, D gene, clone size, J gene, CDR3 DNA, CDR3 protein. D genes are given only for firm matches. Clone size is given for some rows only: seen once, a few or many times, or a class if the clone is expanded.

v_call: TRBV10-3
d_call: TRBD1
clone_size: many
j_call: TRBJ2-3
cdr3_nt: TGTGCCATCAGAGAGGGACAGGGGGTTGTCACAGATACGCAGTATTTT
cdr3_aa: CAIREGQGVVTDTQYF

v_call: TRBV2
d_call: NA
clone_size: few
j_call: TRBJ2-3
cdr3_nt: TGTGCCAGCAGTGGGACAACAGATACGCAGTATTTT
cdr3_aa: CASSGTTDTQYF

v_call: TRBV19
d_call: NA
clone_size: few
j_call: TRBJ1-1
cdr3_nt: TGTGCCAGTACACAGGTGGGGGGCACTGAAGCTTTCTTT
cdr3_aa: CASTQVGGTEAFF

v_call: TRBV7-6
d_call: TRBD1
clone_size: many
j_call: TRBJ2-2
cdr3_nt: TGTGCCAGCAGCGCACACAGGGGGGAGAACACCGGGGAGCTGTTTTTT
cdr3_aa: CASSAHRGENTGELFF

v_call: TRBV6-1
d_call: NA
clone_size: many
j_call: TRBJ1-6
cdr3_nt: TGTGCCAGCAGTGAAATTACAGGGAGTTCACCCCTCCACTTT
cdr3_aa: CASSEITGSSPLHF

v_call: TRBV20-1
d_call: NA
clone_size: many
j_call: TRBJ1-2
cdr3_nt: TGCAGTGCTAGAATCATTAGTGGCTACACCTTC
cdr3_aa: CSARIISGYTF

v_call: TRBV6-1
d_call: NA
clone_size: many
j_call: TRBJ2-7
cdr3_nt: TGTGCCAGCAGTGAAGCAGGGTCCAGCTCCTACGAGCAGTACTTC
cdr3_aa: CASSEAGSSSYEQYF

v_call: TRBV6-4
d_call: NA
clone_size: many
j_call: TRBJ2-3
cdr3_nt: TGTGCCAGCGTTTACAGGGCAGATACGCAGTATTTT
cdr3_aa: CASVYRADTQYF

v_call: TRBV18
d_call: TRBD1
clone_size: many
j_call: TRBJ2-7
cdr3_nt: TGTGCCAGCTCACTTTCCAATCCCGGGACAGGGTACTACGAGCAGTACTTC
cdr3_aa: CASSLSNPGTGYYEQYF

v_call: TRBV7-9
d_call: NA
clone_size: many
j_call: TRBJ1-1
cdr3_nt: TGTGCCAGCAGCTTATGGATGAACACTGAAGCTTTCTTT
cdr3_aa: CASSLWMNTEAFF

v_call: TRBV7-6
d_call: TRBD2
clone_size: many
j_call: TRBJ2-1
cdr3_nt: TGTGCCAGCAGCTACCTTTACCTCGGGACTAGCGGGAGACACAATGAGCAGTTCTTC
cdr3_aa: CASSYLYLGTSGRHNEQFF

v_call: TRBV19
d_call: TRBD1
clone_size: NA
j_call: TRBJ1-1
cdr3_nt: TGTGCCAGTGGACAGGGGTTCACTGAAGCTTTCTTT
cdr3_aa: CASGQGFTEAFF

v_call: TRBV28
d_call: NA
clone_size: many
j_call: TRBJ2-2
cdr3_nt: TGTGCCAGCAGTTTAGATGATAGGGATTCCGGGGAGCTGTTTTTT
cdr3_aa: CASSLDDRDSGELFF

v_call: TRBV28
d_call: TRBD1
clone_size: many
j_call: TRBJ2-1
cdr3_nt: TGTGCCAGCAGTCCCACCGGGACAGGGTCTCGCGAGCAGTTCTTC
cdr3_aa: CASSPTGTGSREQFF

v_call: TRBV20-1
d_call: NA
clone_size: many
j_call: TRBJ2-1
cdr3_nt: TGCAGTGCTAGAGAGGCTGAAGTCAAGGATGAGCAGTTCTTC
cdr3_aa: CSAREAEVKDEQFF

v_call: TRBV5-1
d_call: NA
clone_size: many
j_call: TRBJ2-7
cdr3_nt: TGCGCCAGCAGCCCCGTTGACGGGGGCGGCGAGCAGTACTTC
cdr3_aa: CASSPVDGGGEQYF

v_call: TRBV18
d_call: NA
clone_size: many
j_call: TRBJ2-1
cdr3_nt: TGTGCCAGCTCACCAGCTCAGTACAATGAGCAGTTCTTC
cdr3_aa: CASSPAQYNEQFF

v_call: TRBV7-9
d_call: TRBD1
clone_size: few
j_call: TRBJ1-4
cdr3_nt: TGTGCCAGCAGCCAATGGGGGGGACAGCGGTGGGAAAAACTGTTTTTT
cdr3_aa: CASSQWGGQRWEKLFF

v_call: TRBV27
d_call: NA
clone_size: many
j_call: TRBJ1-1
cdr3_nt: TGTGCCAGCAGTTTAGGGGCAGGTTCGGGCACTGAAGCTTTCTTT
cdr3_aa: CASSLGAGSGTEAFF

v_call: TRBV4-3
d_call: NA
clone_size: NA
j_call: TRBJ2-7
cdr3_nt: TGCGCCAGCAGCCGGGACAATCCCTACGAGCAGTACTTC
cdr3_aa: CASSRDNPYEQYF

v_call: TRBV20-1
d_call: NA
clone_size: many
j_call: TRBJ1-4
cdr3_nt: TGCAGTGCTCGAGGAGGGGGGGCTAATGAAAAACTGTTTTTT
cdr3_aa: CSARGGGANEKLFF

v_call: TRBV11-1
d_call: NA
clone_size: many
j_call: TRBJ2-7
cdr3_nt: TGTGCCAGCAGCTCGGGGCGGAGCGGTATTTACGAGCAGTACTTC
cdr3_aa: CASSSGRSGIYEQYF

v_call: TRBV3-1
d_call: NA
clone_size: many
j_call: TRBJ2-7
cdr3_nt: TGTGCCAGCCAAACAGGGTACGAGCAGTACTTC
cdr3_aa: CASQTGYEQYF

v_call: TRBV7-2
d_call: TRBD2
clone_size: many
j_call: TRBJ2-5
cdr3_nt: TGTGCCAGCAGCTTGTCTTCTCGAGCGGGAGTCATGGAGACCCAGTACTTC
cdr3_aa: CASSLSSRAGVMETQYF

v_call: TRBV20-1
d_call: NA
clone_size: many
j_call: TRBJ1-2
cdr3_nt: TGCAGTGCTAGTGAGGCCCCGGACTATGGCTACACCTTC
cdr3_aa: CSASEAPDYGYTF

v_call: TRBV19
d_call: TRBD1
clone_size: NA
j_call: TRBJ1-5
cdr3_nt: TGTGCCAGTAGCGGGACAGCGATTAATCAGCCCCAGCATTTT
cdr3_aa: CASSGTAINQPQHF

v_call: TRBV3-1
d_call: TRBD1
clone_size: NA
j_call: TRBJ1-5
cdr3_nt: TGTGCCAGCAGCCGCGGACAGGTTGAGGATCAGCCCCAGCATTTT
cdr3_aa: CASSRGQVEDQPQHF

v_call: TRBV13
d_call: TRBD1
clone_size: NA
j_call: TRBJ2-5
cdr3_nt: TGTGCCAGCAGCTTGGACCGGGACAGGGAACACTTC
cdr3_aa: CASSLDRDREHF

v_call: TRBV9
d_call: TRBD1
clone_size: many
j_call: TRBJ2-3
cdr3_nt: TGTGCCAGCAGCTCCCGAGGGACAGATCGCACAGATACGCAGTATTTT
cdr3_aa: CASSSRGTDRTDTQYF

v_call: TRBV7-2
d_call: TRBD2
clone_size: many
j_call: TRBJ2-7
cdr3_nt: TGTGCCAGCAGCTTCTTACTAGCGGGATACGAGCAGTACTTC
cdr3_aa: CASSFLLAGYEQYF

v_call: TRBV18
d_call: NA
clone_size: many
j_call: TRBJ2-5
cdr3_nt: TGTGCCAGCTCACCAGGCCGGGAGACCCAGTACTTC
cdr3_aa: CASSPGRETQYF

v_call: TRBV28
d_call: NA
clone_size: NA
j_call: TRBJ2-7
cdr3_nt: TGTGCCAGCAGGGATTTGGGCCCCTACGAGCAGTACTTC
cdr3_aa: CASRDLGPYEQYF

v_call: TRBV20-1
d_call: TRBD1
clone_size: few
j_call: TRBJ1-2
cdr3_nt: TGCAGTGCTAGAGGGACAGGGTCTGACTATGGCTACACCTTC
cdr3_aa: CSARGTGSDYGYTF

v_call: TRBV5-5
d_call: NA
clone_size: many
j_call: TRBJ1-1
cdr3_nt: TGTGCCAGCAGCACAAGTGGGGGAGTCCCTGAAGCTTTCTTT
cdr3_aa: CASSTSGGVPEAFF

v_call: TRBV5-6
d_call: NA
clone_size: NA
j_call: TRBJ1-2
cdr3_nt: TGTGCCAGCAGCTTGGATAGGGGCGGGAACTATGGCTACACCTTC
cdr3_aa: CASSLDRGGNYGYTF

v_call: TRBV12-3/TRBV12-4
d_call: NA
clone_size: many
j_call: TRBJ1-1
cdr3_nt: TGTGCCAGCAGTACCAGAGGGGGCACTGAAGCTTTCTTT
cdr3_aa: CASSTRGGTEAFF

v_call: TRBV3-1
d_call: TRBD2
clone_size: NA
j_call: TRBJ2-5
cdr3_nt: TGTGCCAGCAGCCAAGTGGCTAGCGGGGGGGAGAGGGACTTC
cdr3_aa: CASSQVASGGERDF

v_call: TRBV12-3/TRBV12-4
d_call: NA
clone_size: NA
j_call: TRBJ2-5
cdr3_nt: TGTGCCAGCAGTGCCCTTTTCGCTTGGGACCGTCGAGAGACCCAGTACTTC
cdr3_aa: CASSALFAWDRRETQYF

v_call: TRBV6-1
d_call: NA
clone_size: many
j_call: TRBJ1-2
cdr3_nt: TGTGCCAGCAGAAGAAACAAGGTCCCATATGGCTACACCTTC
cdr3_aa: CASRRNKVPYGYTF

v_call: TRBV5-1
d_call: NA
clone_size: many
j_call: TRBJ2-7
cdr3_nt: TGCGCCAGCAGCTTTCAGGGGGGCGAGCAGTACTTC
cdr3_aa: CASSFQGGEQYF

v_call: TRBV27
d_call: TRBD2
clone_size: NA
j_call: TRBJ2-1
cdr3_nt: TGTGCCAGCAGGAGGATCGGACTAGCGGGGGGTGATGAGCAGTTCTTC
cdr3_aa: CASRRIGLAGGDEQFF

v_call: TRBV11-2
d_call: NA
clone_size: many
j_call: TRBJ2-7
cdr3_nt: TGTGCCAGCACCTGGGGGGGCGCTGGGTTAGGCTACGAGCAGTACTTC
cdr3_aa: CASTWGGAGLGYEQYF

v_call: TRBV28
d_call: TRBD2
clone_size: once
j_call: TRBJ2-1
cdr3_nt: TGTGCCAGCAACCCAACGGTGAGGACTAGCGGGAGGGTAGAGCAGTTCTTC
cdr3_aa: CASNPTVRTSGRVEQFF

v_call: TRBV28
d_call: NA
clone_size: many
j_call: TRBJ1-6
cdr3_nt: TGTGCCAGCAGTTTAGAAGGGACATGGGGTTCACCCCTCCACTTT
cdr3_aa: CASSLEGTWGSPLHF

v_call: TRBV28
d_call: NA
clone_size: many
j_call: TRBJ1-5
cdr3_nt: TGTGCCAGCAGTTTCCAAGGGGGTGGAAGCAATCAGCCCCAGCATTTT
cdr3_aa: CASSFQGGGSNQPQHF

v_call: TRBV19
d_call: NA
clone_size: many
j_call: TRBJ1-1
cdr3_nt: TGTGCCAGTAGTATAAAACGGCCGCACACTGAAGCTTTCTTT
cdr3_aa: CASSIKRPHTEAFF

v_call: TRBV28
d_call: NA
clone_size: many
j_call: TRBJ2-3
cdr3_nt: TGTGCCAGCAGTTTGTCGGGCACAGATACGCAGTATTTT
cdr3_aa: CASSLSGTDTQYF

v_call: TRBV30
d_call: TRBD1
clone_size: many
j_call: TRBJ1-3
cdr3_nt: TGTGCCTTCGGACAGGGAGATAGAGGAAACACCATATATTTT
cdr3_aa: CAFGQGDRGNTIYF

v_call: TRBV24-1
d_call: NA
clone_size: many
j_call: TRBJ1-1
cdr3_nt: TGTGCCACCAGTGGGGGACACAAGGACACTGAAGCTTTCTTT
cdr3_aa: CATSGGHKDTEAFF

v_call: TRBV6-4
d_call: NA
clone_size: many
j_call: TRBJ2-4
cdr3_nt: TGTGCCAGCAGTGAGGGGGCCAAAAACATTCAGTACTTC
cdr3_aa: CASSEGAKNIQYF

v_call: TRBV3-1
d_call: TRBD2
clone_size: many
j_call: TRBJ2-1
cdr3_nt: TGTGCCAGCAGCCACCCACCCTTACTAGCGGGGACCGACAATGAGCAGTTCTTC
cdr3_aa: CASSHPPLLAGTDNEQFF

v_call: TRBV28
d_call: TRBD1
clone_size: many
j_call: TRBJ2-3
cdr3_nt: TGTGCCAGCAGTCAATGGGACAGGGGGCCCACAGATACGCAGTATTTT
cdr3_aa: CASSQWDRGPTDTQYF

v_call: TRBV28
d_call: NA
clone_size: NA
j_call: TRBJ2-1
cdr3_nt: TGTGCCAGCAGGAACCCGGGACACCCAAAGCAGTTCTTC
cdr3_aa: CASRNPGHPKQFF

v_call: TRBV20-1
d_call: NA
clone_size: many
j_call: TRBJ2-1
cdr3_nt: TGCAGTGCTAGCGTATGGGGAAATGAGCAGTTCTTC
cdr3_aa: CSASVWGNEQFF

v_call: TRBV19
d_call: TRBD1
clone_size: many
j_call: TRBJ1-1
cdr3_nt: TGTGCCAGTACCCCGTACCAGAAATCAGGGGGCACTGAAGCTTTCTTT
cdr3_aa: CASTPYQKSGGTEAFF

v_call: TRBV28
d_call: TRBD1
clone_size: many
j_call: TRBJ2-6
cdr3_nt: TGTGCCAGCAAGGGGGCAGCTTCTGGGGCCAACGTCCTGACTTTC
cdr3_aa: CASKGAASGANVLTF

v_call: TRBV18
d_call: NA
clone_size: many
j_call: TRBJ2-5
cdr3_nt: TGTGCCAGCTCCCAGAGGGAAGAAGAGACCCAGTACTTC
cdr3_aa: CASSQREEETQYF

v_call: TRBV2
d_call: TRBD1
clone_size: many
j_call: TRBJ2-5
cdr3_nt: TGTGCCAGCAGTCTAAACAGGGGTAATTTGGAGACCCAGTACTTC
cdr3_aa: CASSLNRGNLETQYF

v_call: TRBV19
d_call: TRBD1
clone_size: few
j_call: TRBJ2-5
cdr3_nt: TGTGCCAGTAGCTGGGGACAGGGCGTGGGAGAGACCCAGTACTTC
cdr3_aa: CASSWGQGVGETQYF

v_call: TRBV18
d_call: NA
clone_size: many
j_call: TRBJ2-5
cdr3_nt: TGTGCCAGCTCACCAGGGGGAGAGACCCAGTACTTC
cdr3_aa: CASSPGGETQYF